A few counts support the clone carrying this TCR beta chain. The data stem from a study of blood T cell repertoires in COVID-19. Study context: Both acute and convalescent COVID-19 samples were obtained from the United States, Italy and Spain.

Germline loops: CDR1 SGHDT, CDR2 YYEEEE. Trimming pared 1 base from V and 0 bases from J, leaving 17 bases between. CDR3 length equals 18 residues. Here immunoSEQ multiplex PCR was the method, and the copy in TCRdb shows in-frame clones only, minus some. The table has under 150,000 clones, approximately 81% seen once; the top ten hold 3% to 3.5%. This TCR derives from a man aged 40-55 years with acute or convalescent COVID-19. Sequencing was done on a sample of peripheral blood. The gene calls are TRBV5-6 and TRBJ2-1, with a weak D call TRBD2 (7 bases). The CDR3 bases are TGTGCCAGCAGCTTGAGCGCGGGGGCCCATCCCTCCTACAATGAGCAGTTCTTC. This translates into CASSLSAGAHPSYNEQFF. The entire variable domain, with the rest obtained from reference TRBV5-6 and TRBJ2-1, is as follows: DAGVTQSPTHLIKTRGQQVTLRCSPKSGHDTVSWYQQALGQGPQFIFQYYEEEERQRGNFPDRFSGHQFPNYSSELNVNALLLGDSALYLCASSLSAGAHPSYNEQFFGPGTRLTVL.